What follows are 9 T cell receptor beta chains derived from one specimen sequenced in a study of shared clonotypes between healthy human individuals. Some clones are missing from TCRdb's copy, which holds only in-frame ones; the method was immunoSEQ multiplex PCR. The sample shows approximately 250,000 clones, 60% to 80% of them seen only once. The sample taken for sequencing was memory CD4+ T cells sorted from blood. As to subset: CD45RA-negative fraction. These receptors originate from a man between 25 and 39 years old in good health.

This clone was detected once. This rearrangement joins TRBV30 to TRBJ2-3, with TRBD2 matching over 7 bases. J gave up 0 bases and V 3 bases, and 12 bases lay outside the gene matches. From germline, CDR1 is GTSNPN and CDR2 SVGIG (reference sequence). CDR3 length equals 17 residues. The CDR3 protein is CAWSAAGRATSTDTQYF. The CDR3 DNA follows: TGTGCCTGGAGCGCCGCGGGGAGGGCCACAAGCACAGATACGCAGTATTTT. The full variable domain, in which reference TRBV30 and TRBJ2-3 provide the parts outside the CDR3, is SQTIHQWPATLVQPVGSPLSLECTVEGTSNPNLYWYRQAAGRGLQLLFYSVGIGQISSEVPQNLSASRPQDRQFILSSKKLLLSDSGFYLCAWSAAGRATSTDTQYFGPGTRLTVL.

The CDR3 region is CASSESGGSSYNEQFF. The CDR3 bases are TGCGCCAGCAGTGAGTCCGGGGGGAGCTCCTACAATGAGCAGTTCTTC. The chain has TRBV10-1 and TRBJ2-1, with 7 bases aligning to TRBD2. V gave up 0 bases and J gave up 0 bases; unmatched junction bases: 2. CDR1 is WNHNN and CDR2 is SYGVQD in the germline V gene (reference sequence). The CDR3 contains 16 residues.

This clone was recorded many times. The chain is built from TRBV10-3 and TRBJ2-1; 7 bases line up with TRBD1. V dropped 4 bases and J dropped 4; count of bases not matched to a gene: 4. This CDR3 is 14 amino acids long. Germline lookup yields CDR1 ENHRY and CDR2 SYGVKD. Written as DNA, the CDR3 is TGTGCCATCAGTGGACAGGGAGTTTACAATGAGCAGTTCTTC. Translated, it gives CAISGQGVYNEQFF.

This CDR3 is CASSADRVATEAFF. DNA for the CDR3: TGTGCCAGCAGTGCTGACAGGGTGGCCACTGAAGCTTTCTTT. The chain uses TRBV27 and TRBJ1-1; 7 positions match TRBD1. Germline CDR1 MNHEY, CDR2 SMNVEV (reference sequence). Unmatched junction bases numbered 7, after V lost 5 bases and J lost 4 bases. The CDR3 consists of 14 residues.

The chain combines TRBV27 with TRBJ2-3; 9 bases align to TRBD1. CDR1 is MNHEY, CDR2 SMNVEV, per germline (reference sequence). The CDR3 covers 14 residues. Losses at the gene ends were 6 bases for V and 3 bases for J; bases not matched to a gene: 4. CDR3 residues: CASRRDRVTDTQYF. The CDR3 DNA reads TGTGCCAGCAGAAGGGACAGGGTAACAGATACGCAGTATTTT.

This rearrangement joins TRBV21-1 to TRBJ2-1; no check of the table's D call, TRBD1, against the DNA was made. TRBV21-1 is deemed a pseudogene. CDR3 length: 18 amino acids. In nucleotides, the CDR3 is TGTGCCAGCAGCACAAGAAAGACCAGGGGCACCTCCTACAATGAGCAGTTCTTC. Translation gives CASSTRKTRGTSYNEQFF.

This chain connects TRBV10-3 to TRBJ2-1; D is uncertain. The V and J ends lost 2 bases and 4 bases respectively, with 6 bases between them. Per the germline V gene, CDR1 is ENHRY and CDR2 is SYGVKD. The CDR3 spans 13 residues. DNA of the CDR3: TGTGCCATCAGTGAGGATGTTTACAATGAGCAGTTCTTC. Its translation: CAISEDVYNEQFF.

This clone was seen a single time. The chain carries TRBV6-5 and TRBJ1-2; TRBD1 matches 7 bases. The V gene's germline CDR1 is MNHEY and CDR2 SVGAGI. This CDR3 spans 14 amino acids. V gave up 6 bases and J gave up 4 bases; unmatched junction bases: 8. CDR3 in DNA: TGTGCCAGCAGCCGGAACAGGGGAGGCTATGGCTACACCTTC. Amino acid sequence: CASSRNRGGYGYTF.

The chain employs TRBV5-1 and TRBJ1-2; D not resolved. V lost 9 bases to trimming and J lost 1 base, with 16 bases between them. Germline V gives CDR1 SGHRS, CDR2 YFSETQ. The CDR3 runs 14 residues. The CDR3 here is CATKETMNNYGYTF. The CDR3 DNA reads as TGCGCCACCAAGGAAACCATGAATAACTATGGCTACACCTTC. Filled out from reference TRBV5-1 and TRBJ1-2, the complete variable domain reads KAGVTQTPRYLIKTRGQQVTLSCSPISGHRSVSWYQQTPGQGLQFLFEYFSETQRNKGNFPGRFSGRQFSNSRSEMNVSTLELGDSALYLCATKETMNNYGYTFGSGTRLTVV.